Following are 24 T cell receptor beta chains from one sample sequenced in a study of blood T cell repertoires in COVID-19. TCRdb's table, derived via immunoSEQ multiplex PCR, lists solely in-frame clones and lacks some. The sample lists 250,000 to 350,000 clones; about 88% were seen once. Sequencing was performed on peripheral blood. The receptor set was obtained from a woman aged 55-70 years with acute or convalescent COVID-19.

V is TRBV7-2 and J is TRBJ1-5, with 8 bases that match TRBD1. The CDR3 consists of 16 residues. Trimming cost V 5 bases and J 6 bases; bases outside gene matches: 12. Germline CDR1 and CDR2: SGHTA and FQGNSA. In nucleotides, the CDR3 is TGTGCCAGCAGCAAGATATCAGGGGGCGGATTTCAGCCCCAGCATTTT. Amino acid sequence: CASSKISGGGFQPQHF.

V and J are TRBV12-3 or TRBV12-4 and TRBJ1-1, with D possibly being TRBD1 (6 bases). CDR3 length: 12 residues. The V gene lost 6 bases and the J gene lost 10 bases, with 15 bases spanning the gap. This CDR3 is CASRYTGIGAFF. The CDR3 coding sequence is TGTGCCAGCAGATATACAGGGATCGGAGCTTTCTTT.

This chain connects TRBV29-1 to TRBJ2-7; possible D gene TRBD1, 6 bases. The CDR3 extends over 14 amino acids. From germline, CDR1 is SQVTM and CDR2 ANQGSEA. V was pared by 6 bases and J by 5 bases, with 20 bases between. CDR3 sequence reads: CSVAGQYTGHEQYF. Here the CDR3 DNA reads TGCAGCGTCGCCGGACAGTACACAGGGCACGAGCAGTACTTC.

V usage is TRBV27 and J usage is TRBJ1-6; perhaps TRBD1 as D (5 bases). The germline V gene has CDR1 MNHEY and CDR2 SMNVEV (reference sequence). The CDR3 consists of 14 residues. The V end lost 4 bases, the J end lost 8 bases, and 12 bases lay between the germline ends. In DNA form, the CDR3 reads TGTGCCAGCAGTTACCCGGGGGTGTATTCACCCCTCCACTTT. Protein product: CASSYPGVYSPLHF.

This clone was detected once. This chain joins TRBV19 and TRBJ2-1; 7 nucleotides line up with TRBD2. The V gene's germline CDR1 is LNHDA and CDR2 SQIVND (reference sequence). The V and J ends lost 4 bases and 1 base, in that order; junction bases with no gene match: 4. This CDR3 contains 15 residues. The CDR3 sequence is CASSRSGKSYNEQFF. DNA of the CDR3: TGTGCCAGTAGTAGGAGCGGGAAGTCCTACAATGAGCAGTTCTTC.

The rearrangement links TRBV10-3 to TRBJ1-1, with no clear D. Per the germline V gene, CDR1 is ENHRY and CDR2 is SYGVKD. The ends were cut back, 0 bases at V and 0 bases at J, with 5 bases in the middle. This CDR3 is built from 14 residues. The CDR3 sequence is CAISESGVNTEAFF. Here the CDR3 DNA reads TGTGCCATCAGTGAGTCCGGAGTGAACACTGAAGCTTTCTTT.

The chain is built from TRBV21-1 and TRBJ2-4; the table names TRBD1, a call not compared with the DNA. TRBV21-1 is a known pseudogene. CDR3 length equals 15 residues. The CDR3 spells CASSNKIQGVNIQYF. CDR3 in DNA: TGTGCCAGCAGCAATAAAATACAGGGAGTAAACATTCAGTACTTC.

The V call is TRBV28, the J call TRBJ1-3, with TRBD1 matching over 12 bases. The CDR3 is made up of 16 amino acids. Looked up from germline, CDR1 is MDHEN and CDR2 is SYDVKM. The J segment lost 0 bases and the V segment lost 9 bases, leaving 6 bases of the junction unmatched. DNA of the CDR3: TGTGCCAGTAGGGGACAGGGGGCCAACTCTGGAAACACCATATATTTT. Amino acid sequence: CASRGQGANSGNTIYF. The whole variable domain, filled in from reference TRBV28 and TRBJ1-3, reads DVKVTQSSRYLVKRTGEKVFLECVQDMDHENMFWYRQDPGLGLRLIYFSYDVKMKEKGDIPEGYSVSREKKERFSLILESASTNQTSMYLCASRGQGANSGNTIYFGEGSWLTVV.

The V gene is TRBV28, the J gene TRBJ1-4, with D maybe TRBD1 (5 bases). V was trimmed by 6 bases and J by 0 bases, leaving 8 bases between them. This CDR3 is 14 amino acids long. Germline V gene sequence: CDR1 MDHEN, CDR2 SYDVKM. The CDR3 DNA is TGTGCCAGCAGGGGAGGGGCAACTAATGAAAAACTGTTTTTT. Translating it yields CASRGGATNEKLFF.

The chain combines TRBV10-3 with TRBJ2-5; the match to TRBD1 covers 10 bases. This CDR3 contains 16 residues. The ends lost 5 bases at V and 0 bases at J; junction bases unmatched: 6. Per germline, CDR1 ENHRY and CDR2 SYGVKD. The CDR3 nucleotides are TGTGCCATCAGTCAACCGGGACAGGGGTACCAAGAGACCCAGTACTTC. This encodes CAISQPGQGYQETQYF.

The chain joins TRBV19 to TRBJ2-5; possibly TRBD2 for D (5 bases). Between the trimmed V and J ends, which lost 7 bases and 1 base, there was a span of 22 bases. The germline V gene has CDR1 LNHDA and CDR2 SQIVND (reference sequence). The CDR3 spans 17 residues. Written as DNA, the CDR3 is TGTGCCAGTACCCCGACGGCTATCTCCGCGGGCCAAGAGACCCAGTACTTC. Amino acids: CASTPTAISAGQETQYF.

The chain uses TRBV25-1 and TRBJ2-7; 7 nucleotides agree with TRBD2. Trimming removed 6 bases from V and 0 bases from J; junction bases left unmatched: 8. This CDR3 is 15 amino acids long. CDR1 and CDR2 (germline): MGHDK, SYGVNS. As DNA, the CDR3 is TGTGCCAGCAGAGAAACCGGGACTACCTCCTACGAGCAGTACTTC. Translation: CASRETGTTSYEQYF.

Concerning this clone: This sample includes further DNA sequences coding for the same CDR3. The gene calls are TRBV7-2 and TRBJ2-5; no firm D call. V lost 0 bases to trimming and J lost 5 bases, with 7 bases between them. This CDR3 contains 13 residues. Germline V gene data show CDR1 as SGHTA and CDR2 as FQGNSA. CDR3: CASSLASKETQYF. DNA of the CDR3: TGTGCCAGCAGCTTAGCTAGCAAGGAGACCCAGTACTTC.

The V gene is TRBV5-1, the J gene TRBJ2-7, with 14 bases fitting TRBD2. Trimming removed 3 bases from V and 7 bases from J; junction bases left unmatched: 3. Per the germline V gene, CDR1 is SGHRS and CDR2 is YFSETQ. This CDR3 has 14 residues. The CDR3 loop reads CASSSGTSGSEQYF. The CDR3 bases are TGCGCCAGCAGCTCCGGGACTAGCGGGAGTGAGCAGTACTTC.

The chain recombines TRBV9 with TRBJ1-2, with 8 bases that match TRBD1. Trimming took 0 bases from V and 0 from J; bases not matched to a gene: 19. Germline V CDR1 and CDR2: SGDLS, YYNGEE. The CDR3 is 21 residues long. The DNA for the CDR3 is TGTGCCAGCAGCGTAGGACCCGGGTTTCAGACAGGGGTCTCAGCTAACTATGGCTACACCTTC. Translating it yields CASSVGPGFQTGVSANYGYTF. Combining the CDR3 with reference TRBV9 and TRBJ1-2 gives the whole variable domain DSGVTQTPKHLITATGQRVTLRCSPRSGDLSVYWYQQSLDQGLQFLIQYYNGEERAKGNILERFSAQQFPDLHSELNLSSLELGDSALYFCASSVGPGFQTGVSANYGYTFGSGTRLTVV.

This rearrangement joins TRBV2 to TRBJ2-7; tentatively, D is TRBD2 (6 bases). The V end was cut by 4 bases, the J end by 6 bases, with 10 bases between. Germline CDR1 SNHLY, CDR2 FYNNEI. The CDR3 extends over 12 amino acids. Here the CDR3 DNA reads TGTGCCAGCAGTGCGGGGGTAGTCGAGCAGTACTTC. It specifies CASSAGVVEQYF. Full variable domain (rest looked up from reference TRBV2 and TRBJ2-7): EPEVTQTPSHQVTQMGQEVILRCVPISNHLYFYWYRQILGQKVEFLVSFYNNEISEKSEIFDDQFSVERPDGSNFTLKIRSTKLEDSAMYFCASSAGVVEQYFGPGTRLTVT.

CDR3 nucleotides: TGCAGCGCGACAGAGAACACTGAAGCTTTCTTT. It specifies CSATENTEAFF. This chain connects TRBV29-1 to TRBJ1-1; possibly TRBD1 for D (5 bases). The CDR3 spans 11 residues. Germline CDR1 SQVTM, CDR2 ANQGSEA. The V gene lost 7 bases and the J gene lost 1 base, with 7 bases spanning the gap.

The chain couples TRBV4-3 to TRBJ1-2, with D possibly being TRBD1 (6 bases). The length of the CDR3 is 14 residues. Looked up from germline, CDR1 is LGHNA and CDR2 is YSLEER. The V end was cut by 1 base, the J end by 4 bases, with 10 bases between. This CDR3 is CASSQALDSYGYTF. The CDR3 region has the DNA TGCGCCAGCAGCCAAGCTCTGGACAGCTATGGCTACACCTTC.

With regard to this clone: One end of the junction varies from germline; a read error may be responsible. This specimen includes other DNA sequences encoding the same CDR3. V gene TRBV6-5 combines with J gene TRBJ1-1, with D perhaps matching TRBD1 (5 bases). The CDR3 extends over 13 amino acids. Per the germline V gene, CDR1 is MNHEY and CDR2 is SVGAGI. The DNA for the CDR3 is TGTGCCAGCAGCTACTCGCGGGGGACTGAAGCTTTCTTT. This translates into CASSYSRGTEAFF.

CDR3 sequence (DNA): TGTGCCTGGAGACACTCTAGGGGGACATCTCCCTACGAGCAGTACTTC. Its protein product is CAWRHSRGTSPYEQYF. This chain joins TRBV30 and TRBJ2-7, with a weak D call TRBD1 (6 bases). The CDR3 extends over 16 amino acids. From germline, CDR1 is GTSNPN and CDR2 SVGIG (reference sequence). The V and J ends lost 3 bases and 2 bases respectively, with 20 bases between them.

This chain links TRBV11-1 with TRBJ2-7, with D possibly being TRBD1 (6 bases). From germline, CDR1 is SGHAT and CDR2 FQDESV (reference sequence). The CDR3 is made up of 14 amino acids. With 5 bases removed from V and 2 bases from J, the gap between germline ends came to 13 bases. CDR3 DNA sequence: TGTGCCAGCAGCCCCGGGACATCCCCCTACGAGCAGTACTTC. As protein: CASSPGTSPYEQYF.

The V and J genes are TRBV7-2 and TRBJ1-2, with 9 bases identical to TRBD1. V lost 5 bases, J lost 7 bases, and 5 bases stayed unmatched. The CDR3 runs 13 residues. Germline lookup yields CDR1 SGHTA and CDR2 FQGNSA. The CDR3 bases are TGTGCCAGCAGCCCAGACAGGGGGACTGGCTACACCTTC. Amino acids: CASSPDRGTGYTF.

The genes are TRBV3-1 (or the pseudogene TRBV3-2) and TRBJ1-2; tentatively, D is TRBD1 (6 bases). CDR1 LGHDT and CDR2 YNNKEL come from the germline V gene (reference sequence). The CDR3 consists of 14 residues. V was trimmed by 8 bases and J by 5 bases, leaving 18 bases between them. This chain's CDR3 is CASQPYTGPYGYTF. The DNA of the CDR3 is TGTGCCAGCCAGCCATACACAGGGCCGTATGGCTACACCTTC.

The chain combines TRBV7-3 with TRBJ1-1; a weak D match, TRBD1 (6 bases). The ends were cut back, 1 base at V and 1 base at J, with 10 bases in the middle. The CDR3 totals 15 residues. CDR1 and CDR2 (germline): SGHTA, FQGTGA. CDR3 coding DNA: TGTGCCAGCAGCTTAAAGGCGACAGGGAACACTGAAGCTTTCTTT. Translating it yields CASSLKATGNTEAFF. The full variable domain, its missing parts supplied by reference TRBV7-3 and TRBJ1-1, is GAGVSQTPSNKVTEKGKYVELRCDPISGHTALYWYRQSLGQGPEFLIYFQGTGAADDSGLPNDRFFAVRPEGSVSTLKIQRTERGDSAVYLCASSLKATGNTEAFFGQGTRLTVV.